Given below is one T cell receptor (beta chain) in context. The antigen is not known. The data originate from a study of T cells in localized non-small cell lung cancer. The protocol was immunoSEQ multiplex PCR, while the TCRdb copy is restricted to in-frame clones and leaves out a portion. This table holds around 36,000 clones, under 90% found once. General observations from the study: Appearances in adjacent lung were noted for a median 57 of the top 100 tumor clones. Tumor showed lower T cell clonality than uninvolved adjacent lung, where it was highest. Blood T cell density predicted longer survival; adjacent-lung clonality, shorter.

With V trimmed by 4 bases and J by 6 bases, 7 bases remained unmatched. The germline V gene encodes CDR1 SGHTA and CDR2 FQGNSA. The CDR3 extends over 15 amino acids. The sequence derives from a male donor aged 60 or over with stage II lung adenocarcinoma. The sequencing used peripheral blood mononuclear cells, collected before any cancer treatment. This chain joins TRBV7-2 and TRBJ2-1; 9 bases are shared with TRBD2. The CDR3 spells CASSSREGIGNEQFF. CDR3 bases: TGTGCCAGCAGCTCGCGGGAGGGGATCGGCAATGAGCAGTTCTTC.